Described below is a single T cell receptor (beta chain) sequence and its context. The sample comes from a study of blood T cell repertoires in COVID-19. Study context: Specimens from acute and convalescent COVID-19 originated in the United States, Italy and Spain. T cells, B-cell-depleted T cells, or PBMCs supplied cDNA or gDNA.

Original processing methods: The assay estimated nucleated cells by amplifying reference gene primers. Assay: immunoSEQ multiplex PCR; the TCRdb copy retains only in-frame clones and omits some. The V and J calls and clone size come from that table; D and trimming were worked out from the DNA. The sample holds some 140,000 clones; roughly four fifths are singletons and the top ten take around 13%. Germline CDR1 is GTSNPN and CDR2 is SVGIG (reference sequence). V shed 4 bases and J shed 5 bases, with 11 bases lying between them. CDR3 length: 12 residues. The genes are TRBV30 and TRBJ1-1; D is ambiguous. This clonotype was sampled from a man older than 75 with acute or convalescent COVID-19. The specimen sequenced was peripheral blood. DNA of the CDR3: TGTGCCTGGACGGAGGGTGGAACTGAAGCTTTCTTT. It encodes CAWTEGGTEAFF. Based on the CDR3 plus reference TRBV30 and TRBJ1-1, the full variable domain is SQTIHQWPATLVQPVGSPLSLECTVEGTSNPNLYWYRQAAGRGLQLLFYSVGIGQISSEVPQNLSASRPQDRQFILSSKKLLLSDSGFYLCAWTEGGTEAFFGQGTRLTVV.